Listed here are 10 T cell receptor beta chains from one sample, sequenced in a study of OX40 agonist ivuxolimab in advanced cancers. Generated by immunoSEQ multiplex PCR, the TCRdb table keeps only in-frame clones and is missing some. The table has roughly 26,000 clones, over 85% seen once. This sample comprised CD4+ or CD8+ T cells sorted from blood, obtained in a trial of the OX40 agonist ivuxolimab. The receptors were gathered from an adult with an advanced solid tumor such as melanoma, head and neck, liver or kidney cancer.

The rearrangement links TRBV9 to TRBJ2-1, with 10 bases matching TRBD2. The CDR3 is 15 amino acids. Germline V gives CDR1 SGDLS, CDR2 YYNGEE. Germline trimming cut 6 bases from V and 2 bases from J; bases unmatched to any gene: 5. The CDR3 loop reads CASIHSGRTYNEQFF. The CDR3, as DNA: TGTGCCAGCATACATAGCGGGAGGACCTACAATGAGCAGTTCTTC.

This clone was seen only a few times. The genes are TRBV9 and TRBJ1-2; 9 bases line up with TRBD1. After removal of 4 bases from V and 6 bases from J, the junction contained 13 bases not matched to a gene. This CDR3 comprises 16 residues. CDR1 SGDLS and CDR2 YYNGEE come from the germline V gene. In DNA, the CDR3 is TGTGCCAGCAGCCTCCTATCCGGGACAGGGATCGATGGCTACACCTTC. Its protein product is CASSLLSGTGIDGYTF.

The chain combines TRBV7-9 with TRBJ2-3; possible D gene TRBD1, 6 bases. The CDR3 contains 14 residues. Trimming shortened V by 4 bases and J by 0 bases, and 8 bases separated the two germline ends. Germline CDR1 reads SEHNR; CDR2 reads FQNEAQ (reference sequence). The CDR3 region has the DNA TGTGCCAGCAGCTCGGACAGAAGCACAGATACGCAGTATTTT. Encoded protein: CASSSDRSTDTQYF. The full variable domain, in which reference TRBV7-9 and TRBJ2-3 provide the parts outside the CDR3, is DTGVSQNPRHKITKRGQNVTFRCDPISEHNRLYWYRQTLGQGPEFLTYFQNEAQLEKSRLLSDRFSAERPKGSFSTLEIQRTEQGDSAMYLCASSSDRSTDTQYFGPGTRLTVL.

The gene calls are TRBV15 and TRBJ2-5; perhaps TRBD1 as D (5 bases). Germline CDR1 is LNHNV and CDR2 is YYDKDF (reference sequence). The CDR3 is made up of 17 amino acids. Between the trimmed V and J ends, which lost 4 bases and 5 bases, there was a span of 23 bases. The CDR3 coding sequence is TGTGCCACCAGCAAGCGTAACGGTTGGGGCCTGGTGGAGACCCAGTACTTC. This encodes CATSKRNGWGLVETQYF.

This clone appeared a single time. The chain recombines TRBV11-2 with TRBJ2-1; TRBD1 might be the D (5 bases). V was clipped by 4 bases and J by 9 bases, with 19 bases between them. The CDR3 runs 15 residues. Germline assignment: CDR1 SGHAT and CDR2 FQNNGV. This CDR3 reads CASSSLRGPTVEQFF. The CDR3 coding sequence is TGTGCCAGCAGCTCATTAAGGGGCCCTACAGTTGAGCAGTTCTTC.

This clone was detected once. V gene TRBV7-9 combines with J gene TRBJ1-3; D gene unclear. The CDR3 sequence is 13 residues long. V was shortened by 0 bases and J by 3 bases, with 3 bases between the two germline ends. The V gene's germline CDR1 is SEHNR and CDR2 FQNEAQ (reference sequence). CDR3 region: CASSLAIGNTIYF. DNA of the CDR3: TGTGCCAGCAGCTTAGCCATTGGAAACACCATATATTTT.

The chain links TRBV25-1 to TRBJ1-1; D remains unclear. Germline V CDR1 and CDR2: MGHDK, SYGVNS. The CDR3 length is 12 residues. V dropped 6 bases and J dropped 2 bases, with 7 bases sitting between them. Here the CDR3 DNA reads TGTGCCAGCAGATTTAGTAACACTGAAGCTTTCTTT. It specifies CASRFSNTEAFF. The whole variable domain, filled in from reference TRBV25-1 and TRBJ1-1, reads EADIYQTPRYLVIGTGKKITLECSQTMGHDKMYWYQQDPGMELHLIHYSYGVNSTEKGDLSSESTVSRIRTEHFPLTLESARPSHTSQYLCASRFSNTEAFFGQGTRLTVV.

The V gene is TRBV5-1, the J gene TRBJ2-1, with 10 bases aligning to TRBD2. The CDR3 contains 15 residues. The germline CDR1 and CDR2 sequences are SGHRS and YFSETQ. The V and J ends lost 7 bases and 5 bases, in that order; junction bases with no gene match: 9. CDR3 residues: CASQEGLAANNEQFF. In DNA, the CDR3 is TGCGCCAGCCAAGAAGGACTAGCGGCGAACAATGAGCAGTTCTTC. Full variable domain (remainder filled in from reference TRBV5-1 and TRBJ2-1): KAGVTQTPRYLIKTRGQQVTLSCSPISGHRSVSWYQQTPGQGLQFLFEYFSETQRNKGNFPGRFSGRQFSNSRSEMNVSTLELGDSALYLCASQEGLAANNEQFFGPGTRLTVL.

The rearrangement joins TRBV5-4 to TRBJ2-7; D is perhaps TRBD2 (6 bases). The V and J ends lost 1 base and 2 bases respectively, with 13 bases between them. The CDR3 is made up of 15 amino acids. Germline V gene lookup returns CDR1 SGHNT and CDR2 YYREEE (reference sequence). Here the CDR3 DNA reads TGTGCCAGCAGCTTGTGGGTAGCGGCCACCTACGAGCAGTACTTC. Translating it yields CASSLWVAATYEQYF.

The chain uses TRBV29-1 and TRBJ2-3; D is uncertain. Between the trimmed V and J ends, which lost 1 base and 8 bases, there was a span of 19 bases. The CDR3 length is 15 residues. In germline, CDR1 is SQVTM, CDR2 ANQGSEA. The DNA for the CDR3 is TGCAGCGTTGAAGCAGCCCGGTCGTTAGTTTTTACGCAGTATTTT. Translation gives CSVEAARSLVFTQYF.